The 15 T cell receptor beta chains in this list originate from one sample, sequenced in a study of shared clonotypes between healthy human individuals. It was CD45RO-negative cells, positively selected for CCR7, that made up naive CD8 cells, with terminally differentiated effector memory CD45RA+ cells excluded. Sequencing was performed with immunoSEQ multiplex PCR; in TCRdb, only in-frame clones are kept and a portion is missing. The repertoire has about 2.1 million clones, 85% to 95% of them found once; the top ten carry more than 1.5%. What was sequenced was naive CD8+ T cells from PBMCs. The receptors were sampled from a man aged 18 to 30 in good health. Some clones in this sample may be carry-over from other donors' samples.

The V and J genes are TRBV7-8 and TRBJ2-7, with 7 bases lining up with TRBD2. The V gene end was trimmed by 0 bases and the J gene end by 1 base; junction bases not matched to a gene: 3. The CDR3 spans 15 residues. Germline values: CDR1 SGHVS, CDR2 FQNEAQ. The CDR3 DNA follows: TGTGCCAGCAGCTTAGCAATAGCGGGTTCCTACGAGCAGTACTTC. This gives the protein CASSLAIAGSYEQYF. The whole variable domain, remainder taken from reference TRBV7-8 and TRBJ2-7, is GAGVSQSPRYKVAKRGQDVALRCDPISGHVSLFWYQQALGQGPEFLTYFQNEAQLDKSGLPSDRFFAERPEGSVSTLKIQRTQQEDSAVYLCASSLAIAGSYEQYFGPGTRLTVT.

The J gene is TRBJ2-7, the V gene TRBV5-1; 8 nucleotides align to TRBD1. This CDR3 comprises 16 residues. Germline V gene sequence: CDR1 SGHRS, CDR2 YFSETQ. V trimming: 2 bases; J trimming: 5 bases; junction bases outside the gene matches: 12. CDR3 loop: CASSFGTPGGRDEQYF. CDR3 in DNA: TGCGCCAGCAGCTTTGGAACCCCAGGGGGCCGAGACGAGCAGTACTTC.

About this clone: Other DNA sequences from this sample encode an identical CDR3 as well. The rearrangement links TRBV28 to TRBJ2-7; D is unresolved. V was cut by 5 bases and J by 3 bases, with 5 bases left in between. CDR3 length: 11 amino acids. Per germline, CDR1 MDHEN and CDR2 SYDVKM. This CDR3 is CASSQIYEQYF. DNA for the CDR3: TGTGCCAGCAGTCAAATCTACGAGCAGTACTTC. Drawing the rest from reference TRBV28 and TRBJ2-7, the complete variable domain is DVKVTQSSRYLVKRTGEKVFLECVQDMDHENMFWYRQDPGLGLRLIYFSYDVKMKEKGDIPEGYSVSREKKERFSLILESASTNQTSMYLCASSQIYEQYFGPGTRLTVT.

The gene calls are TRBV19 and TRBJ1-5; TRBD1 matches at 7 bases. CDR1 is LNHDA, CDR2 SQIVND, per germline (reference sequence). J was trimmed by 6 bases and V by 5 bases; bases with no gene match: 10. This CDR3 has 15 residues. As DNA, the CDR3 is TGTGCCAGTAGTCTCGACAGGGAAGGGGTTCAGCCCCAGCATTTT. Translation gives CASSLDREGVQPQHF.

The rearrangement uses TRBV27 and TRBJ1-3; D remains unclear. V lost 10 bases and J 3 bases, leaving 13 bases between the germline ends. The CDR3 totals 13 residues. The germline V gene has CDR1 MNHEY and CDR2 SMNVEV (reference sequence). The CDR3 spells CATAEVYGNTIYF. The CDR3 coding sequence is TGTGCCACTGCGGAGGTTTATGGAAACACCATATATTTT.

For the CDR3, the DNA is TGTGCCACCAGCAAGTCGGCCAGGAGCGAGCAGTACTTC. Amino acid sequence: CATSKSARSEQYF. This sequence joins TRBV15 and TRBJ2-7; D is unclear. This CDR3 contains 13 residues. The V end lost 4 bases, the J end lost 6 bases, and 13 bases lay between the germline ends. Germline V gene sequence: CDR1 LNHNV, CDR2 YYDKDF (reference sequence).

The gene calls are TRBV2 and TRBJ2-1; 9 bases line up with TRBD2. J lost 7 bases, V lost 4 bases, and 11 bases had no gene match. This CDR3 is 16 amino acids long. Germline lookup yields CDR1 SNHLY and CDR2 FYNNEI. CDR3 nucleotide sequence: TGTGCCAGCAGTGGTGCGGGACTAGCTTACCCGAATGAGCAGTTCTTC. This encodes CASSGAGLAYPNEQFF.

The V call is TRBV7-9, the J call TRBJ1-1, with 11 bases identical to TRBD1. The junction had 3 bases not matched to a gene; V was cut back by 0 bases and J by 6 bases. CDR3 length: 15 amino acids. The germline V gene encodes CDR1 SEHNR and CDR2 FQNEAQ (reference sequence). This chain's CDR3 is CASSLARTGGSEAFF. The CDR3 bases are TGTGCCAGCAGCTTAGCTAGGACAGGGGGCTCTGAAGCTTTCTTT. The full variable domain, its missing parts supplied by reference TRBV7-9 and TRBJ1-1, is DTGVSQNPRHKITKRGQNVTFRCDPISEHNRLYWYRQTLGQGPEFLTYFQNEAQLEKSRLLSDRFSAERPKGSFSTLEIQRTEQGDSAMYLCASSLARTGGSEAFFGQGTRLTVV.

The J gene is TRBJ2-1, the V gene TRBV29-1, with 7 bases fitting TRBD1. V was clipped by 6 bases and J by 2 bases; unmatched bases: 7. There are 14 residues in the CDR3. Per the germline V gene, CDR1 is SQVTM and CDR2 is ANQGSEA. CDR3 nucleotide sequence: TGCAGCGTAATCCGGGACAGCACCTACAATGAGCAGTTCTTC. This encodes CSVIRDSTYNEQFF.

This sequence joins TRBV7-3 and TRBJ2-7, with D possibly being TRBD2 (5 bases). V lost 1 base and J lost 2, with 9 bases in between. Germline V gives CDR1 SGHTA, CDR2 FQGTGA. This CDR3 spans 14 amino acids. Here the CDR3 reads CASSLSGFTYEQYF. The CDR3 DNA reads TGTGCCAGCAGCTTAAGCGGGTTCACCTACGAGCAGTACTTC.

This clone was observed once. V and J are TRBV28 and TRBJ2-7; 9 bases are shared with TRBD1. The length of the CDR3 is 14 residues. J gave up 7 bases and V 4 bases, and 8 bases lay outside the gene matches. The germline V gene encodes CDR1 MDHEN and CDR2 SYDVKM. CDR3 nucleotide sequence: TGTGCCAGCAGTTATTACAGGGGGCCGCGGGAGCAGTACTTC. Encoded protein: CASSYYRGPREQYF.

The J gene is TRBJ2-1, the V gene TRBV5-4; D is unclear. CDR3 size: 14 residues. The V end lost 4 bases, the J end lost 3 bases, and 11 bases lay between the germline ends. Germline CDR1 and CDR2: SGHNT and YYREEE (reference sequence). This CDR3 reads CASSAFWSYNEQFF. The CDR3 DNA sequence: TGTGCCAGCAGCGCTTTTTGGAGCTACAATGAGCAGTTCTTC.

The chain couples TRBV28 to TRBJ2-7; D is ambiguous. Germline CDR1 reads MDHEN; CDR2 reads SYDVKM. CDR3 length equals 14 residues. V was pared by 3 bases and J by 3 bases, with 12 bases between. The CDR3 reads CASSFGVSHYEQYF. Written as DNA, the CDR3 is TGTGCCAGCAGTTTTGGGGTCAGCCACTACGAGCAGTACTTC.

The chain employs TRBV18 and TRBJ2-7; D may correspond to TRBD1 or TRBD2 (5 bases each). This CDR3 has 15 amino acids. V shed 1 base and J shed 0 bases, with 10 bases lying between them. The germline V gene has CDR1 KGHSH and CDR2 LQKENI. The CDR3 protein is CASSPRDGNSYEQYF. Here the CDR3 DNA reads TGTGCCAGCTCACCACGGGACGGCAACTCCTACGAGCAGTACTTC. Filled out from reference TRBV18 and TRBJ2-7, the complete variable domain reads NAGVMQNPRHLVRRRGQEARLRCSPMKGHSHVYWYRQLPEEGLKFMVYLQKENIIDESGMPKERFSAEFPKEGPSILRIQQVVRGDSAAYFCASSPRDGNSYEQYFGPGTRLTVT.

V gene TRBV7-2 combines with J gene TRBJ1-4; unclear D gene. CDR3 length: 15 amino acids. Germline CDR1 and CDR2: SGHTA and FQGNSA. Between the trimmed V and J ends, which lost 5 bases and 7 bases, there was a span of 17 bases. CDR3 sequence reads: CASSPTGSGFEKLFF. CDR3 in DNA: TGTGCCAGCAGCCCCACGGGCAGTGGGTTTGAAAAACTGTTTTTT.